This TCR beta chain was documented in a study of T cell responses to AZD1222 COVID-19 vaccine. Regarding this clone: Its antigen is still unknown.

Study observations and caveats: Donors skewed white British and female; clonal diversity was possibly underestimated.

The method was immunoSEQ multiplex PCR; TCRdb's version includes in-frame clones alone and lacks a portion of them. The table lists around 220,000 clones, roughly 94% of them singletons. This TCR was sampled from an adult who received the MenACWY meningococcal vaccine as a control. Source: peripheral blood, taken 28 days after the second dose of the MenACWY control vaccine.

CDR3 sequence reads: CASSLDSAYHYGYTF. CDR3 DNA sequence: TGTGCCAGCAGCTTGGACAGCGCCTACCACTATGGCTACACCTTC. V gene TRBV5-6 combines with J gene TRBJ1-2, with D hard to call. V was cut by 0 bases and J by 3 bases, with 12 bases left in between. CDR1 is SGHDT, CDR2 YYEEEE, per germline. This CDR3 has 15 amino acids.